This TCR beta chain is from a study of blood T cell repertoires in COVID-19. This clone occurred once. In the original analysis: Amplification from reference gene primers served as the basis for estimated nucleated cell counts. Sequenced by immunoSEQ multiplex PCR; TCRdb stores in-frame clones only, minus some. V and J calls and clone size are copied from that table; D and trimming were computed from the DNA. The profile covers roughly 350,000 clones, with approximately 87% appearing a single time and approximately 4% taken by the ten largest. Germline values: CDR1 SGHAT, CDR2 FQNNGV. The CDR3 covers 13 residues. V lost 3 bases and J 4 bases, leaving 9 bases between the germline ends.

Sequencing used peripheral blood. The receptor's source is a woman aged 45-60 years with active or convalescent COVID-19. The chain couples TRBV11-2 to TRBJ1-1; D possibly corresponds to TRBD1 (6 bases). The chain's CDR3 is CASSFVGATEAFF. The CDR3 bases are TGTGCCAGCAGCTTCGTGGGGGCCACTGAAGCTTTCTTT. The whole variable domain, filled in from reference TRBV11-2 and TRBJ1-1, reads EAGVAQSPRYKIIEKRQSVAFWCNPISGHATLYWYQQILGQGPKLLIQFQNNGVVDDSQLPKDRFSAERLKGVDSTLKIQPAKLEDSAVYLCASSFVGATEAFFGQGTRLTVV.